This T cell receptor (beta chain) was observed in a study of early T cells in non-severe SARS-CoV-2 infection. Across the study: From unsorted whole blood, bulk RNA was sequenced, and the chains remained unpaired.

Individual cDNA molecules were tagged with unique molecular identifiers, the study reported. TCRdb reanalysed the 5' RACE reads using MiXCR and keeps one entry per CDR3 protein. The table shows approximately 28,000 distinct CDR3 sequences, with 6% to 7.5% occurring only once. CDR3 length: 14 amino acids. The V gene end was trimmed by 2 bases and the J gene end by 1 base; junction bases not matched to a gene: 3. Germline lookup yields CDR1 GTSNPN and CDR2 SVGIG (reference sequence). This clonotype is labeled medium-sized. The sequence came from an adult who was a healthcare worker with PCR-confirmed SARS-CoV-2 infection or an uninfected control (not recorded which). Here the sequenced sample was whole blood, taken at baseline. The chain employs TRBV30 and TRBJ2-3; TRBD1 aligns across 7 bases. The CDR3 reads CAWSRQGGTDTQYF. CDR3 DNA: TGTGCCTGGAGTCGACAGGGAGGCACAGATACGCAGTATTTT.